Listed below are T cell receptor beta chains from one sample, sequenced in a study of patients and donors after allogeneic stem cell transplantation. TCRdb redid the calling of the RT-PCR reads with MiXCR, one entry per CDR3 protein. The profile shows approximately 430,000 distinct CDR3 sequences, around 16% of them singletons. The sequenced sample was blood, either unsorted or a sorted T cell fraction (not recorded which). The origin of the receptors is a human donor who was either an allogeneic HSCT recipient or a stem cell or donor lymphocyte infusion donor (not recorded which). It is not recorded whose cells these are; they may come from a transplant donor. The CDR3 runs from the conserved cysteine through the conserved F or W. A D gene is named only where the DNA matches it firmly. Expanded clones get a size class; other rows say once, few or many, or leave the size out.

v_gene	abundance	d_gene	j_gene	CDR3nt	CDR3aa
TRBV5-1	many	-	TRBJ2-1	TGCGCCAGCAGCGGACCAGCTTACAATGAGCAGTTCTTC	CASSGPAYNEQFF
TRBV11-2	-	-	TRBJ1-2	TGTGCCAGCAGCCCTCAGAGAGGGCTTGGCTACACCTTC	CASSPQRGLGYTF
TRBV7-9	few	-	TRBJ1-1	TGTGCCAGCGATCGGGGGGGCGAAGGCACTGAAGCTTTCTTT	CASDRGGEGTEAFF
TRBV20-1	few	TRBD2	TRBJ2-1	TGCAGTGCTAGAATAGCGGGACCCATCTCTTACAATGAGCAGTTCTTC	CSARIAGPISYNEQFF
TRBV6-1	many	-	TRBJ1-2	TGTGCCAGCAGACCCCGGCCGTCGGGGAGCTATGGCTACACCTTC	CASRPRPSGSYGYTF
TRBV6-6	few	-	TRBJ1-1	TGTGCCAGCAGCCTCCTCGGACAGACTGAAGCTTTCTTT	CASSLLGQTEAFF
TRBV6-5	-	TRBD1	TRBJ2-4	TGTGCCAGCAGTTACATTATGGGACAGGGTGACAAAAACATTCAGTACTTC	CASSYIMGQGDKNIQYF
TRBV3-1	many	TRBD2	TRBJ2-1	TGTGCCAGCAGCCAAGAAGTCGGGACTAGATCCCATGAGCAGTTCTTC	CASSQEVGTRSHEQFF
TRBV12-3/TRBV12-4	few	TRBD1	TRBJ1-4	TGTGCCAGCAGCCGGGACAGGGCCAGTGAAAAACTGTTTTTT	CASSRDRASEKLFF
TRBV10-3	-	TRBD2	TRBJ2-2	TGTGCCATCAGTGACGGGAGGATGAACACCGGGGAGCTGTTTTTT	CAISDGRMNTGELFF
TRBV20-1	-	-	TRBJ2-1	TGCAGTGCTAGCCCCGAGGTTACGGGAGTAGGGTACAATGAGCAGTTCTTC	CSASPEVTGVGYNEQFF
TRBV10-3	few	-	TRBJ2-2	TGTGCCATCAGTCAACAGGGGGAGGGCGGGGAGCTGTTTTTT	CAISQQGEGGELFF